This TCR beta chain emerged from a study of T-cell reconstitution after alpha-beta-depleted transplantation in children. Per germline, CDR1 LNHDA and CDR2 SQIVND (reference sequence). With V trimmed by 6 bases and J by 9 bases, 11 bases remained unmatched. The CDR3 runs to 16 residues. TCRbeta library construction was performed incorporating unique molecular identifiers. TCRdb redid the calling of the PCR reads with MiXCR, one entry per CDR3 protein. This sample has approximately 200,000 distinct CDR3 sequences; approximately 14% occur once, and the top ten carry about 13%. This clonotype was counted ten times or more.

The rearrangement uses TRBV19 and TRBJ2-1, with TRBD2 matching 13 bases. The specimen was PBMCs from the stem cell graft donor, collected from the stem cell graft. The receptor comes from a human donor who donated a stem cell graft to a child with acute lymphoblastic leukemia. Written as DNA, the CDR3 is TGTGCCAGTAGGATTACGGGACTAGCGGGAAGGGGTGAGCAGTTCTTC. Protein product: CASRITGLAGRGEQFF.